This paragraph reports one TCR beta chain. At one end the junction does not follow the germline gene, possibly because of a read error. This sample was included in a study of T cells in Graves' hyperthyroidism and ophthalmopathy. Uncontrolled infection, other autoimmune disease, pregnancy or lactation barred patients from enrollment. PBMCs were collected from a roughly 10 ml volume of fresh peripheral blood. Amplification targeted TCR beta CDR3 regions from RNA transcripts. First-round RT-PCR of the TCR CDR3 relied on the HTBI primer set. MiXCR, applied by TCRdb to the multiplex PCR reads, yields one record per CDR3 protein. The sample holds about 480,000 distinct CDR3 sequences, roughly 25% seen once. This receptor was taken from a woman in her thirties with Graves' ophthalmopathy. Sequencing used blood.

CDR3 region: CASSPQSYNEQFF. Here the CDR3 DNA reads TGCGCCAGTAGTCCTCAGAGTTACAATGAGCAGTTCTTC. This chain links TRBV19 with TRBJ2-1; no definite D call. Per the germline V gene, CDR1 is LNHDA and CDR2 is SQIVND (reference sequence). The CDR3 is 13 amino acids.